This T cell receptor beta chain was identified in a study of T cell responses to AZD1222 COVID-19 vaccine. Turning to the study itself: Pooling was applied to second doses at about 4 or about 12 weeks.

For this clone: Its antigen is currently unknown.

Sequenced by immunoSEQ multiplex PCR; TCRdb stores in-frame clones only, minus some. The data contain about 140,000 clones, roughly 91% of them singletons. Germline CDR1 is DFQATT and CDR2 is SNEGSKA (reference sequence). CDR3 length: 11 residues. After removal of 7 bases from V and 3 bases from J, the junction contained 1 base not matched to a gene. Overall study findings and caveats: Spike-specific TCR breadth rose after two AZD1222 doses, and depth rose as well. Repertoires in all cases were sampled only once the peak T cell response had passed. There were mostly white British donors and more females than males, and clonal diversity was possibly underestimated.

Sequenced material: peripheral blood, taken on day 0 of AZD1222 vaccination. The origin of this receptor is an adult in good health. This chain joins TRBV20-1 and TRBJ1-2, with TRBD1 matching 8 bases. The CDR3 sequence: CSVTGDYGYTF. Written as DNA, the CDR3 is TGCAGTGTGACAGGGGACTATGGCTACACCTTC.